This TCR beta chain was identified during a study of T cells after yellow fever vaccination. Study observations and caveats: Most primary-vaccination clones reappeared after the booster (approximately 95% CD4, roughly 88% CD8).

TCRdb reprocessed the 5' RACE reads via MiXCR and lists one record per CDR3 protein. The sample yields 500,000 to 650,000 distinct CDR3 sequences, roughly 13% seen once. Comments on this clonotype: Its antigen is unknown.

V dropped 1 base and J dropped 4 bases, with 13 bases sitting between them. The CDR3 loop spans 15 amino acids. The sequence came from a man aged 30 to 39 who received the YFV17D yellow fever vaccine. The input for sequencing was PBMCs, taken on the day of the yellow fever booster vaccination. The chain links TRBV12-3 or TRBV12-4 to TRBJ2-5, with D perhaps matching TRBD1 (6 bases). Here the CDR3 DNA reads TGTGCCAGCAGTTTAGGAGGCAGGGGAAGAGAGACCCAGTACTTC. Protein: CASSLGGRGRETQYF.